These 18 T cell receptor beta chains were sequenced from one sample in a study of PD-L1 blockade in urothelial cancer. Time point: pretreatment peripheral blood. The repertoire was sequenced with immunoSEQ multiplex PCR; TCRdb's copy has only in-frame clones and lacks some. There are approximately 47,000 clones in the sample; roughly four fifths occur only once, and around 1.5% lies in the top ten. The sample was PBMCs, taken around atezolizumab (anti-PD-L1) treatment. The receptors here all came from a man aged 50-59 years with urothelial cancer.

CDR3 sequence: CASSLDPGSTGELFF. The CDR3 region has the DNA TGCGCCAGCAGCTTGGATCCGGGATCCACCGGGGAGCTGTTTTTT. This chain connects TRBV5-1 to TRBJ2-2, with D possibly matching TRBD2 (5 bases). Looked up from germline, CDR1 is SGHRS and CDR2 is YFSETQ. The V gene lost 0 bases and the J gene lost 4 bases, with 10 bases spanning the gap. The CDR3 length is 15 residues.

This clone was observed a few times. This chain uses TRBV5-1 with TRBJ1-3; D is perhaps TRBD1 (5 bases). The CDR3 totals 13 residues. Looked up from germline, CDR1 is SGHRS and CDR2 is YFSETQ. The V and J ends lost 4 bases and 0 bases respectively, with 5 bases between them. The DNA for the CDR3 is TGCGCCAGCAGCACAGGCTCTGGAAACACCATATATTTT. Translation: CASSTGSGNTIYF.

This clone was recorded once. The CDR3 region has the DNA TGTGCCAGCTCACCCCCTGGACAATCGGCTGGCTACACCTTC. It codes for CASSPPGQSAGYTF. The chain uses TRBV18 and TRBJ1-2; maybe TRBD1 (5 bases). V was clipped by 3 bases and J by 7 bases, with 15 bases between them. The germline CDR1 and CDR2 sequences are KGHSH and LQKENI. The CDR3 sequence is 14 residues long.

V and J are TRBV6-1 and TRBJ2-5; 13 nucleotides agree with TRBD2. V was pared by 8 bases and J by 7 bases, with 10 bases of the junction left unmatched. The CDR3 extends over 15 amino acids. CDR1 is MNHNS and CDR2 is SASEGT in the germline V gene. For the CDR3, the DNA is TGTGCCAGCGTAACTAGCGGGGGGGTGGGGGCGACCCAGTACTTC. This gives the protein CASVTSGGVGATQYF.

The chain joins TRBV30 to TRBJ2-7, with no clear D. V was trimmed by 8 bases and J by 2 bases, leaving 19 bases between them. The CDR3 has 14 amino acids. From germline, CDR1 is GTSNPN and CDR2 SVGIG (reference sequence). The CDR3 bases are TGTGCCCTGGATAGGAACAGCCTAACCTACGAGCAGTACTTC. Protein product: CALDRNSLTYEQYF.

The chain joins TRBV7-2 to TRBJ1-4; TRBD1 might be the D (5 bases). The CDR3 extends over 16 amino acids. Germline V gives CDR1 SGHTA, CDR2 FQGNSA. The V and J ends lost 3 bases and 8 bases respectively, with 19 bases between them. The CDR3 DNA follows: TGTGCCAGCAGCTTTGCCCAGGGTTTAGGGGCGGAAAAACTGTTTTTT. Translated, it gives CASSFAQGLGAEKLFF.

This clone was recorded only once. V is TRBV14 and J is TRBJ2-5; 7 nucleotides line up with TRBD2. This CDR3 spans 14 amino acids. V was clipped by 4 bases and J by 2 bases; unmatched bases: 4. The V gene's germline CDR1 is SGHDN and CDR2 FVKESK. The CDR3 reads CASSRDYQQETQYF. The CDR3 DNA is TGTGCCAGCAGCCGGGACTATCAGCAAGAGACCCAGTACTTC.

The chain combines TRBV11-2 with TRBJ2-2; D is unclear. Trimming stripped 5 bases from V and 7 bases from J, with 20 bases between. CDR3 length: 16 amino acids. Germline V gene data show CDR1 as SGHAT and CDR2 as FQNNGV. CDR3 protein: CASSPTPMRRNGELFF. The DNA for the CDR3 is TGTGCCAGCAGCCCAACCCCTATGCGGCGGAACGGGGAGCTGTTTTTT.

On this clone: This CDR3 is also generated by other DNA sequences in the sample. The CDR3 DNA is TGCGCCAGCAGCTTGGCGGGAGAGCAGTTCTTC. This encodes CASSLAGEQFF. This rearrangement joins TRBV5-1 to TRBJ2-1; a weak D match, TRBD2 (5 bases). The CDR3 extends over 11 amino acids. Trimming cost V 0 bases and J 10 bases, with 5 bases left between them. CDR1 is SGHRS, CDR2 YFSETQ, per germline.

This clone came up a few times. This chain connects TRBV6-1 to TRBJ1-2; TRBD1 is a possible D gene (5 bases). Germline values: CDR1 MNHNS, CDR2 SASEGT. The CDR3 has 13 amino acids. V lost 6 bases, J lost 0 bases, and 8 bases lay in between. CDR3 DNA: TGTGCCAGCAGGGGGCAGACTAACTATGGCTACACCTTC. Translating gives CASRGQTNYGYTF.

The CDR3 protein is CASSPISGGADTQYF. As DNA, the CDR3 is TGCGCCAGCAGCCCCATTTCTGGGGGCGCAGATACGCAGTATTTT. The chain uses TRBV5-1 and TRBJ2-3; tentative D call: TRBD1 (6 bases). Germline lookup yields CDR1 SGHRS and CDR2 YFSETQ. V lost 4 bases and J lost 4, with 16 bases in between. The CDR3 length is 15 residues.

The chain joins TRBV28 to TRBJ1-1, with 8 nucleotides matching TRBD1. CDR1 and CDR2 from the germline V gene are MDHEN and SYDVKM. The CDR3 totals 14 residues. The ends lost 5 bases at V and 7 bases at J; junction bases unmatched: 9. The CDR3 is CASSRPGQAYEAFF. As DNA, the CDR3 is TGTGCCAGCAGTCGACCGGGACAGGCATATGAAGCTTTCTTT.

As DNA, the CDR3 is TGTGCCAGCAGCCAAGATCGAGGGTCTGGAAACACCATATATTTT. It encodes CASSQDRGSGNTIYF. The rearrangement joins TRBV4-2 to TRBJ1-3; D gene uncertain. CDR3 length: 15 amino acids. Trimming took 0 bases from V and 1 from J, leaving 7 bases between them. CDR1 and CDR2 from the germline V gene are LGHNA and YNFKEQ.

This chain uses TRBV7-3 with TRBJ2-2; D gene unclear. In germline, CDR1 is SGHTA, CDR2 FQGTGA. V shed 5 bases and J shed 7 bases, with 8 bases lying between them. The CDR3 spans 12 residues. In DNA form, the CDR3 reads TGTGCCAGCAGCCCTACCGGCGGGGAGCTGTTTTTT. This sequence encodes CASSPTGGELFF.

The rearrangement joins TRBV20-1 to TRBJ2-5; no definite D call. This CDR3 region has 10 residues. Trimming removed 5 bases at V and 7 bases at J, with 8 bases between. The germline V gene has CDR1 DFQATT and CDR2 SNEGSKA (reference sequence). CDR3 sequence: CSAYIGTQYF. The CDR3 DNA is TGCAGTGCTTACATTGGGACCCAGTACTTC.

The gene calls are TRBV7-9 and TRBJ1-4, with D hard to call. This CDR3 region has 14 residues. Trimming took off 0 bases at V and 5 bases at J, with 7 bases between the two ends. CDR1 and CDR2 from the germline V gene are SEHNR and FQNEAQ (reference sequence). The CDR3 loop reads CASSLAQTNEKLFF. In DNA form, the CDR3 reads TGTGCCAGCAGCTTAGCTCAGACAAATGAAAAACTGTTTTTT.

V usage is TRBV5-1 and J usage is TRBJ2-7, with D perhaps TRBD2 (5 bases). V gave up 1 base and J gave up 0 bases, with 17 bases separating them. The CDR3 has 17 amino acids. Looked up from germline, CDR1 is SGHRS and CDR2 is YFSETQ. CDR3 residues: CASSLRGGAINSYEQYF. In DNA form, the CDR3 reads TGCGCCAGCAGCTTGCGGGGTGGTGCTATCAACTCCTACGAGCAGTACTTC.

This clone turned up a few times. The rearrangement uses TRBV27 and TRBJ2-7, with TRBD2 identical over 10 bases. Germline V gene lookup returns CDR1 MNHEY and CDR2 SMNVEV (reference sequence). The CDR3 runs 15 residues. The ends lost 4 bases at V and 2 bases at J; junction bases unmatched: 5. CDR3 region: CASSSNSGGTYEQYF. The DNA for the CDR3 is TGTGCCAGCAGTTCCAATAGCGGGGGGACCTACGAGCAGTACTTC.